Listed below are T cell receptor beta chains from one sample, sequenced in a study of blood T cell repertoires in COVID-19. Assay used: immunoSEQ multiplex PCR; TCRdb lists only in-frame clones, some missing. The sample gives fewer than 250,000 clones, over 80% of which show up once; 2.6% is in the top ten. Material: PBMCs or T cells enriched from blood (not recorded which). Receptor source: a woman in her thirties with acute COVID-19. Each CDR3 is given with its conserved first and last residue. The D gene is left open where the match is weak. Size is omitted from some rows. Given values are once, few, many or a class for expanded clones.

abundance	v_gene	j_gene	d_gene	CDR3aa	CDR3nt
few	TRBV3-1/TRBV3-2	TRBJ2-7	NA	CASSSQGEQYF	TGTGCCAGCAGCTCGCAGGGGGAGCAGTACTTC
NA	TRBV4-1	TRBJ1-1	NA	CASSYGGTEAFF	TGCGCCAGCAGCTACGGGGGAACTGAAGCTTTCTTT
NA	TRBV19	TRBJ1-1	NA	CASSIPPGNTEAFF	TGTGCCAGTAGTATTCCCCCAGGGAACACTGAAGCTTTCTTT
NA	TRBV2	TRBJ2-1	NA	CASNIQGEDEQFF	TGTGCCAGCAACATACAGGGTGAGGATGAGCAGTTCTTC
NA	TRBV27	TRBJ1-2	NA	CASSLGGDGYTF	TGTGCCAGCAGTTTAGGAGGGGATGGCTACACCTTC
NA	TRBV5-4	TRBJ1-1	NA	CASSLGGAGTEAFF	TGTGCCAGCAGCTTGGGAGGAGCGGGGACTGAAGCTTTCTTT
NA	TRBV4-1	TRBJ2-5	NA	CASSQEIVKETQYF	TGCGCCAGCAGCCAAGAAATCGTTAAAGAGACCCAGTACTTC
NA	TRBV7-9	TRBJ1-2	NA	CASSLDSNYGYTF	TGTGCCAGCAGCTTAGACAGTAACTATGGCTACACCTTC
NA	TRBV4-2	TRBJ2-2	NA	CASSEQGAPRTGELFF	TGTGCCAGCAGCGAACAGGGAGCCCCGAGAACCGGGGAGCTGTTTTTT
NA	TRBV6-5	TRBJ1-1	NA	CASGGAGYTEAFF	TGTGCCAGCGGGGGGGCTGGGTACACTGAAGCTTTCTTT
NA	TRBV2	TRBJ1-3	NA	CASTTRGTALSGNTIYF	TGTGCCAGCACCACGAGGGGGACCGCTCTCTCTGGAAACACCATATATTTT
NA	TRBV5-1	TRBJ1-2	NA	CASSLGRESGANYGYTF	TGCGCCAGCAGCTTGGGGAGGGAAAGCGGAGCTAACTATGGCTACACCTTC
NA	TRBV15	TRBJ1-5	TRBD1	CATSRTRDRGEWGSNQPQHF	TGTGCCACCAGCAGGACCCGGGACAGGGGTGAGTGGGGTAGCAATCAGCCCCAGCATTTT
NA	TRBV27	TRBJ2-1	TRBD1	CASSLTGQGTLNEQFF	TGTGCCAGCAGTTTAACGGGACAGGGGACTCTCAATGAGCAGTTCTTC
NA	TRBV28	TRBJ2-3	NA	CASSRDTHTDTQYF	TGTGCCAGCAGTCGGGACACGCACACAGATACGCAGTATTTT
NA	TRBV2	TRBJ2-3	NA	CASSGGLAQYF	TGTGCCAGCAGTGGAGGGCTTGCGCAGTATTTT
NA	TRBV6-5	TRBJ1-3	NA	CASSYFTGRSGNTIYF	TGTGCCAGCAGTTACTTTACAGGGCGATCTGGAAACACCATATATTTT
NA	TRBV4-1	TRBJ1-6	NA	CASSQEWAGSPLHF	TGCGCCAGCAGCCAAGAGTGGGCCGGCTCACCCCTCCACTTT
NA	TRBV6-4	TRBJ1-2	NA	CASSGEDSNYGYTF	TGTGCCAGCAGTGGAGAGGACAGTAACTATGGCTACACCTTC
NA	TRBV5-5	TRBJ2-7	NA	CASSWGGGQSSYEQYF	TGTGCCAGCAGCTGGGGGGGCGGACAAAGCTCCTACGAGCAGTACTTC
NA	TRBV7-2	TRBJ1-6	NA	CASSLEQANSPLHF	TGTGCCAGCAGCTTAGAACAGGCCAATTCACCCCTCCACTTT
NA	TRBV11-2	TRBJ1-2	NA	CASSFGTLSGGYTF	TGTGCCAGCAGCTTTGGGACTCTGTCGGGTGGCTACACCTTC
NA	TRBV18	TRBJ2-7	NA	CASSPPIGSYEQYF	TGTGCCAGCTCACCACCGATCGGTTCCTACGAGCAGTACTTC
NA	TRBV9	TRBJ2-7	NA	CASSVSYRDSPGEQYF	TGTGCCAGCAGCGTATCGTACCGGGACTCTCCTGGGGAGCAGTACTTC
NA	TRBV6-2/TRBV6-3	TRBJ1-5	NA	CASSLLQGGNQPQHF	TGTGCCAGCAGTCTATTACAGGGAGGCAATCAGCCCCAGCATTTT
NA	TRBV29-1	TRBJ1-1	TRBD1	CSAPGQGSTEAFF	TGCAGCGCTCCGGGACAGGGCAGCACTGAAGCTTTCTTT
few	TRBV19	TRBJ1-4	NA	CASSDTGLTNEKLFF	TGTGCCAGTAGTGATACAGGGCTAACTAATGAAAAACTGTTTTTT
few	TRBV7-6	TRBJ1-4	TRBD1	CASSRTGVNEKLFF	TGTGCCAGCAGCCGGACAGGAGTTAATGAAAAACTGTTTTTT
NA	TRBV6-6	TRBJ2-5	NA	CASREGITETQYF	TGTGCCAGCAGGGAGGGGATCACGGAGACCCAGTACTTC
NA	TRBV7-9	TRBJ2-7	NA	CASSLGRGSAYYEQYF	TGTGCCAGCAGCTTAGGGAGGGGTAGCGCGTACTACGAGCAGTACTTC
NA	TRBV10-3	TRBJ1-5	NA	CATKGESNQPQHF	TGTGCCACTAAGGGGGAAAGCAATCAGCCCCAGCATTTT
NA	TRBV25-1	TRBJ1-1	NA	CASSEYNSGSRAFF	TGTGCCAGCAGTGAATATAATAGCGGGAGTAGAGCTTTCTTT
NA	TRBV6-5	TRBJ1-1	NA	CASREDENTEAFF	TGTGCCAGCAGGGAGGACGAGAACACTGAAGCTTTCTTT
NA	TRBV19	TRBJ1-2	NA	CASKSDRSANYGYTF	TGTGCCAGTAAAAGCGACAGATCAGCTAACTATGGCTACACCTTC
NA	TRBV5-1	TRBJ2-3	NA	CASSANRGTDTQYF	TGCGCCAGCAGCGCAAACAGGGGCACAGATACGCAGTATTTT
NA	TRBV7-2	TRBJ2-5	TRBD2	CASTGGAGVLQETQYF	TGTGCCAGCACCGGAGGGGCGGGGGTGCTCCAAGAGACCCAGTACTTC
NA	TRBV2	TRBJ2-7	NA	CASSVDISYEQYF	TGTGCCAGCAGTGTGGACATTTCCTACGAGCAGTACTTC
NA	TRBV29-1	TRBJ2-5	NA	CSVRGFQETQYF	TGCAGCGTTCGAGGGTTTCAAGAGACCCAGTACTTC
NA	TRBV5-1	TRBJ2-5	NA	CASSLGGSETQYF	TGCGCCAGCAGCTTGGGCGGTTCAGAGACCCAGTACTTC
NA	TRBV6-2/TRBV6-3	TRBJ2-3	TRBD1	CASSLDRGTDTQYF	TGTGCCAGCAGTTTGGACAGGGGCACAGATACGCAGTATTTT
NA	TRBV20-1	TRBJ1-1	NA	CSASPDTNTEAFF	TGCAGTGCTAGTCCGGACACTAACACTGAAGCTTTCTTT
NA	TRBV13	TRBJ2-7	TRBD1	CASSGTGDYEQYF	TGTGCCAGCAGCGGGACAGGGGACTACGAGCAGTACTTC
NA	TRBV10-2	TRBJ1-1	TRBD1	CASSDSGTGFEAFF	TGCGCCAGCAGTGATTCCGGGACAGGGTTTGAAGCTTTCTTT
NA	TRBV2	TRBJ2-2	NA	CASSEGGANTGELFF	TGTGCCAGCAGTGAAGGGGGGGCGAACACCGGGGAGCTGTTTTTT
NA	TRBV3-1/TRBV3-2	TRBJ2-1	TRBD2	CASSRTSGGVKNEQFF	TGTGCCAGCAGCCGGACTAGCGGGGGGGTCAAAAATGAGCAGTTCTTC
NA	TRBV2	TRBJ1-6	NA	CASSEEGVAYNSPLHF	TGTGCCAGCAGTGAAGAGGGGGTCGCTTATAATTCACCCCTCCACTTT
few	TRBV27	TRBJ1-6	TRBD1	CASSRQGWNSPLHF	TGTGCCAGCAGTAGACAGGGGTGGAATTCACCCCTCCACTTT
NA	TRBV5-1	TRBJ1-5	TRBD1	CASRPGGNGNQPQHF	TGCGCCAGCAGACCAGGGGGCAACGGCAATCAGCCCCAGCATTTT
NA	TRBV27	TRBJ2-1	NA	CASSPPPYNEQFF	TGTGCCAGCAGTCCCCCTCCCTACAATGAGCAGTTCTTC
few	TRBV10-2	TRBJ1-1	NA	CAAGKGPDYTEAFF	TGCGCCGCAGGGAAAGGGCCCGATTACACTGAAGCTTTCTTT
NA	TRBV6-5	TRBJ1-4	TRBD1	CASSYGQGTNEKLFF	TGTGCCAGCAGTTACGGACAGGGGACTAATGAAAAACTGTTTTTT
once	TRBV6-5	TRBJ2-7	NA	CASSKGYEQYF	TGTGCCAGCAGTAAGGGGTACGAGCAGTACTTC
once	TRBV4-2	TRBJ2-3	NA	CASSPMGASSSSDTQYF	TGTGCCAGCAGCCCTATGGGGGCTAGTAGTTCGTCGGATACGCAGTATTTT
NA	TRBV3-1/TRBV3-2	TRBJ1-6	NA	CASSHPGEVGNSPLHF	TGTGCCAGCAGCCACCCCGGGGAGGTTGGTAATTCACCCCTCCACTTT